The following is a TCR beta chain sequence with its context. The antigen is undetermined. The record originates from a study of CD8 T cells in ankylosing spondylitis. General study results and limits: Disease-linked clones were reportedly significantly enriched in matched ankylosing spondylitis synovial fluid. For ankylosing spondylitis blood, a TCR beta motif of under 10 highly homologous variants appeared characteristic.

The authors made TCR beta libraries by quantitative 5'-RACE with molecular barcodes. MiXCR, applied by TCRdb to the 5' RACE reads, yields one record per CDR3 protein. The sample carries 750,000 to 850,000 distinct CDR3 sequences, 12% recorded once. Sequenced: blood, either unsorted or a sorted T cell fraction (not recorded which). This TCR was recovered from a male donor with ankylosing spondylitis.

Here the CDR3 DNA reads TGCAGCGTTGAAAGAGGAGTAGATGAAAAACTGTTTTTT. It is translated as CSVERGVDEKLFF. V is TRBV29-1 and J is TRBJ1-4, with no clear D. CDR1 and CDR2 from the germline V gene are SQVTM and ANQGSEA. V was cut by 2 bases and J by 6 bases, with 10 bases left in between. CDR3 length equals 13 residues. The whole variable domain, remainder taken from reference TRBV29-1 and TRBJ1-4, is SAVISQKPSRDICQRGTSLTIQCQVDSQVTMMFWYRQQPGQSLTLIATANQGSEATYESGFVIDKFPISRPNLTFSTLTVSNMSPEDSSIYLCSVERGVDEKLFFGSGTQLSVL.